This T cell receptor (beta chain) was recovered during a study of T cell repertoires in cytomegalovirus infection. About the study: HLA-B-restricted CMV epitopes that are well studied, plus recently identified HLA-C-restricted ones, were used by the study. An indication of both CMV infection and matching HLA type came from public TCR beta signatures.

At least ten counts were recorded for this clonotype. The target antigen is unknown. CDR1 and CDR2 (germline): SGHTA, FQGNSA. Trimming removed 1 base from V and 4 bases from J, with 10 bases in between. The CDR3 sequence is 15 residues long. TCRdb reprocessed the reads via MiXCR and lists one record per CDR3 protein. The sample records about half a million distinct CDR3 sequences, roughly 34% being singletons. The rearrangement links TRBV7-2 to TRBJ2-2; D gene unclear. This receptor was taken from a human donor in good health (CMV status not recorded). Some clones in this sample may be carry-over from other donors' samples. This specimen was cultured PBMCs, taken from culture after CMV antigen stimulation. CDR3 nucleotide sequence: TGTGCCAGCAGCTTAGAGGCGGTGGTCACCGGGGAGCTGTTTTTT. This translates into CASSLEAVVTGELFF.